The clone carrying this T cell receptor (beta chain) was observed at least ten times. As yet, its antigen is unknown. These data originate in a study of T cells in Graves' hyperthyroidism and ophthalmopathy. The source material, RNA transcripts, was used to amplify TCR beta CDR3 regions. Initially, a first-round RT-PCR of the TCR CDR3 employed the HTBI primer set. TCRdb redid the calling of the multiplex PCR reads with MiXCR, one entry per CDR3 protein. Found here are under 350,000 distinct CDR3 sequences, roughly an eighth of them singletons; the top ten hold less than 8%. Calling Graves' hyperthyroidism stable meant ophthalmopathy did not progress within 18 months. Researchers barred patients who had uncontrolled infection, other autoimmune disease, pregnancy or lactation. General study points: Most clonotypes that expanded in the thyroid above 0.001 also showed up in blood. Progression to ophthalmopathy was predicted a median of 6.5 months early.

This receptor was obtained from a woman aged 40-49 years with Graves' hyperthyroidism. The source material was blood.

CDR3 in amino acids: CASSQPTAGRRNTEAFF. The CDR3 DNA reads as TGCGCCAGCAGCCAGCCAACGGCAGGGAGGAGGAACACTGAAGCTTTCTTT. This chain joins TRBV4-1 and TRBJ1-1; maybe TRBD1 (5 bases). CDR3 length equals 17 residues. V shed 3 bases and J shed 1 base, with 18 bases lying between them. Germline values: CDR1 MGHRA, CDR2 YSYEKL.